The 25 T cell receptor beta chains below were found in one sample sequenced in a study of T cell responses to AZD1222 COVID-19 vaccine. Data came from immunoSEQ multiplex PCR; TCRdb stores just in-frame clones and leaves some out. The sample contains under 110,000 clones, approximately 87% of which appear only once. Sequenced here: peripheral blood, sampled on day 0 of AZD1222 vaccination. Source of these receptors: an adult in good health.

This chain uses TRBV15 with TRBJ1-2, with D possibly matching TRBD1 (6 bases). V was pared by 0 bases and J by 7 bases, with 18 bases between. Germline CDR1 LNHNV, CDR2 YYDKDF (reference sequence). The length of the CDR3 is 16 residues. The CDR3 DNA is TGTGCCACCAGCAGAGAGATATCAGGGGTAGAGGGTGGCTACACCTTC. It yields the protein CATSREISGVEGGYTF. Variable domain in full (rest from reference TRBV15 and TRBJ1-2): DAMVIQNPRYQVTQFGKPVTLSCSQTLNHNVMYWYQQKSSQAPKLLFHYYDKDFNNEADTPDNFQSRRPNTSFCFLDIRSPGLGDTAMYLCATSREISGVEGGYTFGSGTRLTVV.

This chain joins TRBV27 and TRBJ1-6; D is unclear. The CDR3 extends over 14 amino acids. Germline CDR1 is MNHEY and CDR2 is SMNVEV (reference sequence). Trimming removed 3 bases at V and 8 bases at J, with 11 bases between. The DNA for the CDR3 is TGTGCCAGCAGTTTCCCCGGAGGAGATTCACCCCTCCACTTT. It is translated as CASSFPGGDSPLHF.

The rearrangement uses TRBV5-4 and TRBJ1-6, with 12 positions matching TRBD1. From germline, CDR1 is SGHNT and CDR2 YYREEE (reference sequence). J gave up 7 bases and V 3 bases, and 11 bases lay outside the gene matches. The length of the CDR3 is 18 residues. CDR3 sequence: CASSWGQGALRGNSPLHF. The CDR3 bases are TGTGCCAGCAGCTGGGGACAGGGGGCCTTACGGGGAAATTCACCCCTCCACTTT.

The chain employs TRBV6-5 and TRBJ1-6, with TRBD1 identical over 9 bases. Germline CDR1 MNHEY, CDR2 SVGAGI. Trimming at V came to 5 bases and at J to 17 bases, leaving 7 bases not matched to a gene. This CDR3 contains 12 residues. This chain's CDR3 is CASSNRDRAFHF. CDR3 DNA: TGTGCCAGCAGTAACAGGGACAGGGCCTTCCACTTT.

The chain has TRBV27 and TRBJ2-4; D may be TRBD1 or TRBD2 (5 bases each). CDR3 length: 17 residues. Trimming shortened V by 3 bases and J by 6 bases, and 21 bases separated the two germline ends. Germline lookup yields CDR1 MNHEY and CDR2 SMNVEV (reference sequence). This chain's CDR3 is CASSFSMSPGRRNIQYF. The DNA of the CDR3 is TGTGCCAGCAGTTTTTCGATGTCCCCGGGACGGAGAAACATTCAGTACTTC.

The CDR3, as DNA: TGTGCCACCAGCAGAGAGGGTACGCCAGATACGCAGTATTTT. Translation gives CATSREGTPDTQYF. The chain combines TRBV15 with TRBJ2-3; D not resolved. This CDR3 is 14 amino acids long. V was clipped by 0 bases and J by 4 bases, with 8 bases between them. Germline assignment: CDR1 LNHNV and CDR2 YYDKDF (reference sequence).

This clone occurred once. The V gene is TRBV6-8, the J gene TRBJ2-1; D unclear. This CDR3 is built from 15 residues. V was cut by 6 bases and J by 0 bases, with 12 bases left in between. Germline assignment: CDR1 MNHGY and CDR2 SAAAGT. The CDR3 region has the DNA TGTGCCAGCAGCCCCGACACAAGCTCCTACAATGAGCAGTTCTTC. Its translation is CASSPDTSSYNEQFF.

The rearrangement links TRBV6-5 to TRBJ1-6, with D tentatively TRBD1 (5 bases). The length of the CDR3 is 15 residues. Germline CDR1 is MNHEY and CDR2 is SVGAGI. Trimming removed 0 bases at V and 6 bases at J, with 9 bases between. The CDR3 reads CASSYSGGINSPLHF. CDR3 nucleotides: TGTGCCAGCAGTTACTCTGGGGGAATTAATTCACCCCTCCACTTT.

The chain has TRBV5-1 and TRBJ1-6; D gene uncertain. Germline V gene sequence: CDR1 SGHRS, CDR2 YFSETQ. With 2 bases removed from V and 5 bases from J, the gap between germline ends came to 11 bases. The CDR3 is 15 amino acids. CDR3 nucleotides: TGCGCCAGCAGCTTCAGCGGACCCAATAATTCACCCCTCCACTTT. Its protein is CASSFSGPNNSPLHF. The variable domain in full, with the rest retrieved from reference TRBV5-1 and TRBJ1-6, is KAGVTQTPRYLIKTRGQQVTLSCSPISGHRSVSWYQQTPGQGLQFLFEYFSETQRNKGNFPGRFSGRQFSNSRSEMNVSTLELGDSALYLCASSFSGPNNSPLHFGNGTRLTVT.

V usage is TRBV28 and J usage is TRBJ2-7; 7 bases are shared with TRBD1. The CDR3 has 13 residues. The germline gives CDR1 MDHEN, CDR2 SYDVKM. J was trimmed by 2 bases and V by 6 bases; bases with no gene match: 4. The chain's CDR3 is CASSPGQPYEQYF. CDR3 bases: TGTGCCAGCAGCCCGGGACAGCCCTACGAGCAGTACTTC.

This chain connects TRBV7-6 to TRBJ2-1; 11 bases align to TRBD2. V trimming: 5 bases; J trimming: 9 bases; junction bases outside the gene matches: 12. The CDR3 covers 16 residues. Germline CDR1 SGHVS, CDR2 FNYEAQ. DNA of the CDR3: TGTGCCAGCAGCCCGAGGACTAGCGGGTACGGGGTTGAGCAGTTCTTC. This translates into CASSPRTSGYGVEQFF.

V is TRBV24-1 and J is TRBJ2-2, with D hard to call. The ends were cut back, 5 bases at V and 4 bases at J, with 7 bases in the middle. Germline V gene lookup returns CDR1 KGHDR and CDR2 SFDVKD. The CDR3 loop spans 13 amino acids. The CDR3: CATSGLPTGELFF. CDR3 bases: TGTGCCACCAGTGGACTTCCCACCGGGGAGCTGTTTTTT.

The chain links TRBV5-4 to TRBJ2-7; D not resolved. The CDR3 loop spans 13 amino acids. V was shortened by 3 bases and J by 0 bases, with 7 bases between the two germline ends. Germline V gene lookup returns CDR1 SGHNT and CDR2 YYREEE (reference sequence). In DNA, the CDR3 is TGTGCCAGCAGCTCTAGGAGCTCCTACGAGCAGTACTTC. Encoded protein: CASSSRSSYEQYF. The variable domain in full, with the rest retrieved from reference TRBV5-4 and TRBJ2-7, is ETGVTQSPTHLIKTRGQQVTLRCSSQSGHNTVSWYQQALGQGPQFIFQYYREEENGRGNFPPRFSGLQFPNYSSELNVNALELDDSALYLCASSSRSSYEQYFGPGTRLTVT.

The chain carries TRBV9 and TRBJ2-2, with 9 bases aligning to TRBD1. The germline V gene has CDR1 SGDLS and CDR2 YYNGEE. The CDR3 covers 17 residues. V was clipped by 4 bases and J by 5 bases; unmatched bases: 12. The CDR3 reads CASSLGQGPLRTGELFF. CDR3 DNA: TGTGCCAGCAGCCTGGGACAGGGACCATTGAGGACCGGGGAGCTGTTTTTT. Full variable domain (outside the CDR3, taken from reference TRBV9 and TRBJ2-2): DSGVTQTPKHLITATGQRVTLRCSPRSGDLSVYWYQQSLDQGLQFLIQYYNGEERAKGNILERFSAQQFPDLHSELNLSSLELGDSALYFCASSLGQGPLRTGELFFGEGSRLTVL.

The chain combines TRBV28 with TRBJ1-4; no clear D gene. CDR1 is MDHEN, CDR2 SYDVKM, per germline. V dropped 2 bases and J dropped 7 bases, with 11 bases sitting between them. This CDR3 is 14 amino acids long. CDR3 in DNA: TGTGCCAGCAGTTTAGTCAGGACTTCTGAAAAACTGTTTTTT. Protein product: CASSLVRTSEKLFF.

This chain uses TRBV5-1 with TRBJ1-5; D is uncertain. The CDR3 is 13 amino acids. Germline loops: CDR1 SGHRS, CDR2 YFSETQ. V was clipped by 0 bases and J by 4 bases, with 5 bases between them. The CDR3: CASSLETNQPQHF. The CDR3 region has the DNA TGCGCCAGCAGCTTGGAAACAAATCAGCCCCAGCATTTT.

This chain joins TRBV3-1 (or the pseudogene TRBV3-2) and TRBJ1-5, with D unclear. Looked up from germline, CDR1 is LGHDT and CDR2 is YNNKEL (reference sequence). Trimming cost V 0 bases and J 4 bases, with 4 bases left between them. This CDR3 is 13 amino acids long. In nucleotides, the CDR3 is TGTGCCAGCAGCCAAGAGCGTAATCAGCCCCAGCATTTT. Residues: CASSQERNQPQHF.

The CDR3 region has the DNA TGTGCCAGCAGCCCCTATAGACTAGCGGGGCCCACAGATACGCAGTATTTT. This sequence encodes CASSPYRLAGPTDTQYF. This chain joins TRBV7-6 and TRBJ2-3, with 11 bases aligning to TRBD2. CDR1 is SGHVS and CDR2 is FNYEAQ in the germline V gene. The V and J ends lost 5 bases and 2 bases, in that order; junction bases with no gene match: 9. The CDR3 spans 17 residues.

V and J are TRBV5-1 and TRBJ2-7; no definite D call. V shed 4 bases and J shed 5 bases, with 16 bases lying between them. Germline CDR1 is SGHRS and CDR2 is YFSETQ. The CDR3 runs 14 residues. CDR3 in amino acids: CASSTRQAYDEQYF. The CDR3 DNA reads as TGCGCCAGCAGCACAAGACAAGCTTATGACGAGCAGTACTTC.

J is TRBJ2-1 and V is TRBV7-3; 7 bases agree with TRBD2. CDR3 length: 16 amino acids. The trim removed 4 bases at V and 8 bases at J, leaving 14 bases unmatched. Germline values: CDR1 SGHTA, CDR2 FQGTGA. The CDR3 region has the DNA TGTGCCAGCAGCTCAGGCTTCGGGCGGGAGAAAGATGAGCAGTTCTTC. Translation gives CASSSGFGREKDEQFF. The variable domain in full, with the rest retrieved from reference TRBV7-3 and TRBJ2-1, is GAGVSQTPSNKVTEKGKYVELRCDPISGHTALYWYRQSLGQGPEFLIYFQGTGAADDSGLPNDRFFAVRPEGSVSTLKIQRTERGDSAVYLCASSSGFGREKDEQFFGPGTRLTVL.

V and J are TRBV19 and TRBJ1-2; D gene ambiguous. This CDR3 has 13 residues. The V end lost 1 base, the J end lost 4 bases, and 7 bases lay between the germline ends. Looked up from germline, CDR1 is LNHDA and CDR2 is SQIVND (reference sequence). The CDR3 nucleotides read TGTGCCAGTAGTATAGGGCAGCTCTATGGCTACACCTTC. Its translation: CASSIGQLYGYTF.

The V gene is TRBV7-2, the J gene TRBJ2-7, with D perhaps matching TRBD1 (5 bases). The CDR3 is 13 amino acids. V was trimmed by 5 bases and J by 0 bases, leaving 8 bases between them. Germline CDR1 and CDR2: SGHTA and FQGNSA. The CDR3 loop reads CASSRQGSYEQYF. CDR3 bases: TGTGCCAGCAGCCGGCAGGGCTCCTACGAGCAGTACTTC.

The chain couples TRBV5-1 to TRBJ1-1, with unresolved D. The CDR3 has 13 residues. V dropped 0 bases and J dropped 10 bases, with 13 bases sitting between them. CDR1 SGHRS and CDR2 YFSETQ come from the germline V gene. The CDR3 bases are TGCGCCAGCAGCTTGGAGGCCCAAGGAGTAGCTTTCTTT. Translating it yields CASSLEAQGVAFF. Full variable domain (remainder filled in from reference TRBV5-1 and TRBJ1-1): KAGVTQTPRYLIKTRGQQVTLSCSPISGHRSVSWYQQTPGQGLQFLFEYFSETQRNKGNFPGRFSGRQFSNSRSEMNVSTLELGDSALYLCASSLEAQGVAFFGQGTRLTVV.

The CDR3 sequence: CASSSRSGYTF. CDR3 nucleotide sequence: TGTGCCAGCAGTTCCCGTTCCGGCTACACCTTC. The chain couples TRBV6-2 or TRBV6-3 to TRBJ1-2; D unresolved. CDR3 length equals 11 residues. Looked up from germline, CDR1 is MNHEY and CDR2 is SVGEGT. V lost 4 bases and J 8 bases, leaving 8 bases between the germline ends.

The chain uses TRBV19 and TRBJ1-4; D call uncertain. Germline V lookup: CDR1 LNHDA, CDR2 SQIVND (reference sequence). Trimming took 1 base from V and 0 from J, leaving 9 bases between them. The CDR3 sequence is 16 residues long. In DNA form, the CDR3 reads TGTGCCAGTAGTATAGGGGCAGGCTCAACTAATGAAAAACTGTTTTTT. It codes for CASSIGAGSTNEKLFF.